The 11 T cell receptor beta chains given below trace back to one sample, sequenced in a study of shared clonotypes between healthy human individuals. Here immunoSEQ multiplex PCR was the method, and the copy in TCRdb shows in-frame clones only, minus some. Of around 2.5 million clones listed, approximately 93% are singletons. Material: naive CD4+ T cells from PBMCs. Subset indicated: CD45RA+ positively selected. These receptors originate from a man aged 18-30 years in good health. Some clones in this sample may be carry-over from other donors' samples.

This chain connects TRBV27 to TRBJ2-3; TRBD2 agrees at 9 bases. After removal of 5 bases from V and 8 bases from J, the junction contained 2 bases not matched to a gene. The CDR3 runs 12 residues. Germline CDR1 MNHEY, CDR2 SMNVEV (reference sequence). CDR3 residues: CASSPGLATQYF. The CDR3 DNA reads TGTGCCAGCAGTCCGGGACTAGCTACGCAGTATTTT.

The chain has TRBV6-6 and TRBJ1-3; unclear D gene. V lost 2 bases and J 8 bases, leaving 13 bases between the germline ends. From germline, CDR1 is MNHNY and CDR2 SVGAGI (reference sequence). The CDR3 loop spans 14 amino acids. As DNA, the CDR3 is TGTGCCAGCAGTTACGGTGATTCGTCAGACACCATATATTTT. This translates into CASSYGDSSDTIYF.

This clone occurred a few times. The genes are TRBV19 and TRBJ1-5; D uncertain. V was shortened by 8 bases and J by 0 bases, with 14 bases between the two germline ends. CDR1 is LNHDA and CDR2 is SQIVND in the germline V gene (reference sequence). The CDR3 spans 15 residues. The chain's CDR3 is CASARGVYSNQPQHF. As DNA, the CDR3 is TGTGCCAGTGCACGTGGGGTCTATAGCAATCAGCCCCAGCATTTT.

This clone was seen only once. This sequence joins TRBV4-2 and TRBJ2-1; D not certain. Per germline, CDR1 LGHNA and CDR2 YNFKEQ. Trimming stripped 4 bases from V and 1 base from J, with 17 bases between. This CDR3 region has 17 residues. CDR3 DNA sequence: TGTGCCAGCAGCCCCTCCTCTCCTGGGTGGTCCTACAATGAGCAGTTCTTC. The encoded protein is CASSPSSPGWSYNEQFF.

The genes are TRBV4-2 and TRBJ2-3; 10 bases match TRBD2. J lost 4 bases, V lost 1 base, and 5 bases had no gene match. CDR3 length equals 16 residues. Germline V gene data show CDR1 as LGHNA and CDR2 as YNFKEQ. CDR3 amino acids: CASSQVLAGVPDTQYF. The CDR3 DNA reads TGTGCCAGCAGCCAAGTCCTAGCGGGAGTTCCAGATACGCAGTATTTT.

The gene calls are TRBV6-6 and TRBJ1-4, with D unclear. The germline CDR1 and CDR2 sequences are MNHNY and SVGAGI (reference sequence). There are 13 residues in the CDR3. V lost 6 bases, J lost 7 bases, and 12 bases lay in between. The CDR3 bases are TGTGCCAGCAGCTCCTGGGTCGGTGAAAAACTGTTTTTT. Its protein is CASSSWVGEKLFF.

DNA of the CDR3: TGTGCCAGCAGCTCCCCCAACCGTATCTCAGCAACTAATGAAAAACTGTTTTTT. This codes for CASSSPNRISATNEKLFF. The genes are TRBV11-3 and TRBJ1-4; unclear D gene. In germline, CDR1 is SGHNT, CDR2 YENEEA. CDR3 size: 18 residues. Trimming shortened V by 4 bases and J by 0 bases, and 18 bases separated the two germline ends.

Comments on this clone: Different DNA sequences within this sample yield the same CDR3. The rearrangement joins TRBV6-1 to TRBJ1-2; D ambiguous. V lost 2 bases to trimming and J lost 1 base, with 5 bases between them. Germline CDR1 and CDR2: MNHNS and SASEGT. The CDR3 is made up of 13 amino acids. CDR3 DNA: TGTGCCAGCAGTGAACGGGTTAACTATGGCTACACCTTC. Protein product: CASSERVNYGYTF.

The chain links TRBV28 to TRBJ2-7, with 7 nucleotides matching TRBD2. V lost 5 bases, J lost 3 bases, and 7 bases stayed unmatched. Germline CDR1 and CDR2: MDHEN and SYDVKM. This CDR3 is 14 amino acids long. The CDR3: CASSPGGGYYEQYF. The DNA of the CDR3 is TGTGCCAGCAGTCCTGGGGGGGGGTACTACGAGCAGTACTTC. The full variable domain, its missing parts supplied by reference TRBV28 and TRBJ2-7, is DVKVTQSSRYLVKRTGEKVFLECVQDMDHENMFWYRQDPGLGLRLIYFSYDVKMKEKGDIPEGYSVSREKKERFSLILESASTNQTSMYLCASSPGGGYYEQYFGPGTRLTVT.

The CDR3 sequence is CAWSRLTDTQYF. CDR3 nucleotide sequence: TGTGCCTGGAGCCGCCTCACAGATACGCAGTATTTT. This rearrangement joins TRBV30 to TRBJ2-3; D remains unclear. Looked up from germline, CDR1 is GTSNPN and CDR2 is SVGIG (reference sequence). This CDR3 is built from 12 residues. V was shortened by 3 bases and J by 2 bases, with 6 bases between the two germline ends.

The chain carries TRBV19 and TRBJ1-4, with a tentative D call TRBD1 (5 bases). Germline CDR1 reads LNHDA; CDR2 reads SQIVND (reference sequence). Trimming cost V 2 bases and J 11 bases, with 18 bases left between them. This CDR3 contains 15 residues. In DNA, the CDR3 is TGTGCCAGTAGTATACCCTCCGGGGGGACTGAGAAACTGTTTTTT. This gives the protein CASSIPSGGTEKLFF.